The 22 T cell receptor beta chains presented below share a single source sample, sequenced in a study of blood T cell repertoires in COVID-19. Profiling relied on immunoSEQ multiplex PCR, and the TCRdb table lists in-frame clones only, not all of them. The data contain 350,000 to 450,000 clones, around 84% of them singletons. Sequenced material: peripheral blood. The origin of the receptors is a woman aged 18 to 35 with acute or convalescent COVID-19.

V usage is TRBV6-5 and J usage is TRBJ1-5; 8 nucleotides match TRBD1. With 7 bases clipped from V and 5 bases from J, the junction kept 4 bases outside the gene matches. Per germline, CDR1 MNHEY and CDR2 SVGAGI. This CDR3 has 13 residues. CDR3: CASIQTGDQPQHF. The CDR3 DNA follows: TGTGCCAGCATTCAGACAGGGGATCAGCCCCAGCATTTT.

V gene TRBV3-1 (or the pseudogene TRBV3-2) combines with J gene TRBJ1-1; tentatively, D is TRBD1 (5 bases). This CDR3 is 14 amino acids long. V dropped 1 base and J dropped 5 bases, with 11 bases sitting between them. Looked up from germline, CDR1 is LGHDT and CDR2 is YNNKEL (reference sequence). The chain's CDR3 is CASSQGQGYTEAFF. The CDR3 bases are TGTGCCAGCAGCCAAGGGCAGGGCTATACTGAAGCTTTCTTT.

The chain has TRBV2 and TRBJ2-3, with 11 positions matching TRBD2. CDR1 is SNHLY and CDR2 is FYNNEI in the germline V gene. This CDR3 region has 15 residues. V lost 5 bases and J lost 4; bases outside the gene matches: 5. The CDR3 reads CASSIAGGPADTQYF. CDR3 nucleotide sequence: TGTGCCAGCAGTATAGCGGGAGGGCCAGCAGATACGCAGTATTTT.

This clone occurred a few times. This sequence joins TRBV2 and TRBJ1-4; D not certain. The length of the CDR3 is 15 residues. Trimming shortened V by 1 base and J by 5 bases, and 11 bases separated the two germline ends. The germline gives CDR1 SNHLY, CDR2 FYNNEI. CDR3 in amino acids: CASSEDGLANEKLFF. The CDR3 DNA follows: TGTGCCAGCAGTGAAGATGGCCTGGCAAATGAAAAACTGTTTTTT.

The chain recombines TRBV19 with TRBJ2-1, with 10 bases fitting TRBD2. J was trimmed by 8 bases and V by 1 base; bases with no gene match: 5. The CDR3 has 15 residues. CDR1 and CDR2 from the germline V gene are LNHDA and SQIVND (reference sequence). CDR3 in DNA: TGTGCCAGTAGTATAGTAGCGGGGGGCGCCGATGAGCAGTTCTTC. This codes for CASSIVAGGADEQFF.

About this clone: This same CDR3 is encoded by further DNA sequences in the sample. This chain joins TRBV30 and TRBJ1-1; possibly TRBD1 for D (5 bases). Germline assignment: CDR1 GTSNPN and CDR2 SVGIG (reference sequence). The CDR3 is 15 amino acids. Trimming removed 0 bases from V and 0 bases from J, with 11 bases in between. CDR3 sequence: CAWSVPQVMNTEAFF. For the CDR3, the DNA is TGTGCCTGGAGTGTCCCACAGGTGATGAACACTGAAGCTTTCTTT. Filled out from reference TRBV30 and TRBJ1-1, the complete variable domain reads SQTIHQWPATLVQPVGSPLSLECTVEGTSNPNLYWYRQAAGRGLQLLFYSVGIGQISSEVPQNLSASRPQDRQFILSSKKLLLSDSGFYLCAWSVPQVMNTEAFFGQGTRLTVV.

This chain connects TRBV6-5 to TRBJ1-6, with D maybe TRBD1 (5 bases). The length of the CDR3 is 14 residues. V lost 2 bases, J lost 10 bases, and 12 bases lay in between. Germline CDR1 and CDR2: MNHEY and SVGAGI. The CDR3 DNA sequence: TGTGCCAGCAGTTACAGGGGATTTGAATCACCCCTCCACTTT. Translation gives CASSYRGFESPLHF.

The chain uses TRBV19 and TRBJ1-3; D gene unclear. The germline V gene has CDR1 LNHDA and CDR2 SQIVND (reference sequence). Trimming took 4 bases from V and 4 from J, leaving 11 bases between them. The CDR3 has 14 amino acids. CDR3 DNA: TGTGCCAGTAGTAGGAGAAGCCTGGGAAACACCATATATTTT. Encoded protein: CASSRRSLGNTIYF.

CDR3 bases: TGTGCCAGTAGCCTCGGGACTATTAAGGAGACCCAGTACTTC. Protein product: CASSLGTIKETQYF. The chain couples TRBV19 to TRBJ2-5; 7 nucleotides align to TRBD2. This CDR3 region has 14 residues. J was trimmed by 5 bases and V by 6 bases; bases with no gene match: 9. Germline assignment: CDR1 LNHDA and CDR2 SQIVND (reference sequence).

This clone was seen just once. V usage is TRBV6-5 and J usage is TRBJ2-5, with TRBD1 matching over 10 bases. The CDR3 runs 16 residues. The germline CDR1 and CDR2 sequences are MNHEY and SVGAGI. With 1 base clipped from V and 4 bases from J, the junction kept 6 bases outside the gene matches. The CDR3, as DNA: TGTGCCAGCAGTTACTTCGGACAGGGGGTACGAGAGACCCAGTACTTC. Amino acid sequence: CASSYFGQGVRETQYF.

The chain recombines TRBV19 with TRBJ2-5, with D uncertain. V was pared by 4 bases and J by 4 bases, with 16 bases between. Germline CDR1 LNHDA, CDR2 SQIVND (reference sequence). The CDR3 has 15 residues. CDR3 sequence: CASSTLAVSGETQYF. Here the CDR3 DNA reads TGTGCCAGTAGTACCCTCGCCGTCAGTGGAGAGACCCAGTACTTC. The variable domain in full, completed from reference TRBV19 and TRBJ2-5, reads DGGITQSPKYLFRKEGQNVTLSCEQNLNHDAMYWYRQDPGQGLRLIYYSQIVNDFQKGDIAEGYSVSREKKESFPLTVTSAQKNPTAFYLCASSTLAVSGETQYFGPGTRLLVL.

V is TRBV6-5 and J is TRBJ2-3; 7 bases align to TRBD2. CDR1 MNHEY and CDR2 SVGAGI come from the germline V gene. CDR3 size: 14 residues. Unmatched junction bases numbered 10, after V lost 9 bases and J lost 4 bases. The CDR3 DNA follows: TGTGCCAGTATAGGGACGGGGGGTCCAGATACGCAGTATTTT. Translating it yields CASIGTGGPDTQYF.

This sequence joins TRBV5-5 and TRBJ2-7; D may be TRBD1 (5 bases). Trimming left V 2 bases short and J 3 bases short, with 12 bases between. The CDR3 is 14 residues long. CDR1 SGHKS and CDR2 YYEKEE come from the germline V gene (reference sequence). This CDR3 reads CASSLTGQGYEQYF. The CDR3 DNA follows: TGTGCCAGCAGCTTAACTGGCCAGGGCTACGAGCAGTACTTC.

The V gene is TRBV10-2, the J gene TRBJ1-2; D perhaps matches TRBD1 (6 bases). V was cut by 6 bases and J by 11 bases, with 13 bases left in between. Germline V CDR1 and CDR2: WSHSY, SAAADI. There are 11 residues in the CDR3. CDR3 amino acids: CASSPGGHYTF. For the CDR3, the DNA is TGCGCCAGCAGCCCGGGGGGGCATTACACCTTC.

This chain uses TRBV24-1 with TRBJ2-7; the match to TRBD1 covers 9 bases. With 3 bases clipped from V and 6 bases from J, the junction kept 5 bases outside the gene matches. Germline CDR1 KGHDR, CDR2 SFDVKD. CDR3 size: 14 residues. CDR3 protein: CATSDPGQGIEQYF. CDR3 DNA sequence: TGTGCCACCAGTGATCCCGGACAGGGGATCGAGCAGTACTTC.

The chain couples TRBV28 to TRBJ1-2; 7 bases align to TRBD1. V lost 3 bases, J lost 5 bases, and 6 bases stayed unmatched. CDR1 and CDR2 (germline): MDHEN, SYDVKM. The CDR3 extends over 14 amino acids. The CDR3 DNA is TGTGCCAGCAGTTTTGCGGGACAGCCGTATGGCTACACCTTC. It codes for CASSFAGQPYGYTF.

The V call is TRBV12-3 or TRBV12-4, the J call TRBJ1-4, with TRBD1 matching 7 bases. This CDR3 is built from 13 residues. V was clipped by 10 bases and J by 1 base; unmatched bases: 3. The CDR3, as DNA: TGTGCCACCAGGACAGGAACTAATGAAAAACTGTTTTTT. Translating it yields CATRTGTNEKLFF.

The J gene is TRBJ1-5, the V gene TRBV7-9, with D possibly matching TRBD1 (6 bases). Germline lookup yields CDR1 SEHNR and CDR2 FQNEAQ (reference sequence). V lost 5 bases, J lost 7 bases, and 12 bases lay in between. The CDR3 is made up of 13 amino acids. The CDR3 DNA reads as TGTGCCAGCAGCCGACAGGACAGACAGCCCCAGCATTTT. Encoded protein: CASSRQDRQPQHF.

The genes are TRBV28 and TRBJ1-4, with unresolved D. Per the germline V gene, CDR1 is MDHEN and CDR2 is SYDVKM. Between the trimmed V and J ends, which lost 3 bases and 1 base, there was a span of 9 bases. CDR3 length: 15 residues. The CDR3 sequence: CASSFWAGTNEKLFF. In nucleotides, the CDR3 is TGTGCCAGCAGTTTTTGGGCAGGAACTAATGAAAAACTGTTTTTT.

J is TRBJ2-3 and V is TRBV18; D is unresolved. Germline V gene data show CDR1 as KGHSH and CDR2 as LQKENI. The CDR3 covers 14 residues. The V gene lost 0 bases and the J gene lost 1 base, with 5 bases spanning the gap. CDR3 residues: CASSPPPRTDTQYF. CDR3 bases: TGTGCCAGCTCACCACCCCCTCGCACAGATACGCAGTATTTT.

The rearrangement joins TRBV28 to TRBJ2-3, with TRBD2 identical over 7 bases. J gave up 2 bases and V 5 bases, and 7 bases lay outside the gene matches. This CDR3 has 15 residues. The germline V gene has CDR1 MDHEN and CDR2 SYDVKM. CDR3 residues: CASSPRGRSTDTQYF. In nucleotides, the CDR3 is TGTGCCAGCAGTCCCCGCGGGAGATCCACAGATACGCAGTATTTT.

The V and J genes are TRBV5-1 and TRBJ2-6; D remains ambiguous. The germline V and J ends were trimmed by 4 bases and 1 base, with 15 bases remaining between them. The CDR3 loop spans 17 amino acids. The germline V gene has CDR1 SGHRS and CDR2 YFSETQ. The CDR3 bases are TGCGCCAGCAGCGCGCAACTCCAGGTGTCTGGGGCCAACGTCCTGACTTTC. It translates to CASSAQLQVSGANVLTF. Using reference TRBV5-1 and TRBJ2-6 for the parts outside the CDR3, the full variable domain is KAGVTQTPRYLIKTRGQQVTLSCSPISGHRSVSWYQQTPGQGLQFLFEYFSETQRNKGNFPGRFSGRQFSNSRSEMNVSTLELGDSALYLCASSAQLQVSGANVLTFGAGSRLTVL.